These 11 T cell receptor beta chains share one sample of origin, sequenced in a study of T-cell reconstitution after alpha-beta-depleted transplantation in children. Unique molecular identifiers were incorporated when the TCRbeta library was constructed. TCRdb itself ran the PCR reads through MiXCR, one entry per CDR3 protein. This repertoire shows more than 500,000 distinct CDR3 sequences, 10% to 12% found once; its top ten account for roughly 15%. The sample here was PBMCs, mostly from graft donor cells, taken 180 days after TCRalphabeta/CD19-depleted stem cell transplant. The receptors here all came from a female patient aged 2 to 10 who had a stem cell transplant for aplastic anemia, so the T cells may come from the graft donor.

This clonotype was seen a handful of times. V and J are TRBV27 and TRBJ2-7; TRBD1 matches 10 bases. Germline CDR1 and CDR2: MNHEY and SMNVEV (reference sequence). V gave up 4 bases and J gave up 6 bases; unmatched junction bases: 12. This CDR3 comprises 16 residues. CDR3 in amino acids: CASSSHAPGTGVEQYV. The CDR3 DNA is TGTGCCAGCAGTTCTCACGCCCCCGGGACAGGGGTCGAGCAGTACGTC.

This clonotype was detected only a few times. The chain combines TRBV28 with TRBJ2-3; 8 nucleotides match TRBD2. The CDR3 loop spans 18 amino acids. Germline V gene lookup returns CDR1 MDHEN and CDR2 SYDVKM. J gave up 2 bases and V 3 bases, and 13 bases lay outside the gene matches. This CDR3 is CASSFFPPLAADTDTQYF. The CDR3 DNA is TGTGCCAGCAGTTTTTTCCCTCCACTAGCGGCTGACACAGATACGCAGTATTTT.

The chain is built from TRBV5-1 and TRBJ2-1; 7 bases are shared with TRBD2. CDR3 size: 17 residues. The J segment lost 4 bases and the V segment lost 8 bases, leaving 18 bases of the junction unmatched. The germline gives CDR1 SGHRS, CDR2 YFSETQ. CDR3 residues: CASYPPGGGVDYNEQFF. The CDR3 DNA follows: TGCGCCAGTTATCCCCCGGGAGGAGGGGTCGATTACAATGAGCAGTTCTTC.

This clonotype was seen repeatedly, ten times or more. This sequence joins TRBV20-1 and TRBJ2-1; D unclear. In germline, CDR1 is DFQATT, CDR2 SNEGSKA (reference sequence). The CDR3 totals 13 residues. The V end lost 3 bases, the J end lost 14 bases, and 20 bases lay between the germline ends. The CDR3 is CSASDTNNGFKFF. CDR3 nucleotide sequence: TGCAGTGCTAGCGATACCAATAACGGTTTCAAGTTCTTC.

This clonotype was found a few times. The rearrangement links TRBV7-9 to TRBJ1-2, with D tentatively TRBD1 (5 bases). Germline V gene data show CDR1 as SEHNR and CDR2 as FQNEAQ (reference sequence). The V end was cut by 5 bases, the J end by 4 bases, with 17 bases between. The CDR3 runs to 15 residues. The CDR3 bases are TGTGCCAGCAGCCCCCCCGGGACCTTTTTCTATGGCTACACCTTC. This encodes CASSPPGTFFYGYTF.

This clonotype turned up a few times. This chain joins TRBV7-6 and TRBJ2-3; D gene ambiguous. CDR3 size: 14 residues. Trimming stripped 5 bases from V and 0 bases from J, with 9 bases between. Germline CDR1 is SGHVS and CDR2 is FNYEAQ. CDR3 loop: CASSHDGSTDTQYF. CDR3 DNA: TGTGCCAGCAGCCACGACGGTAGCACAGATACGCAGTATTTT. Based on the CDR3 plus reference TRBV7-6 and TRBJ2-3, the full variable domain is GAGVSQSPRYKVTKRGQDVALRCDPISGHVSLYWYRQALGQGPEFLTYFNYEAQQDKSGLPNDRFSAERPEGSISTLTIQRTEQRDSAMYRCASSHDGSTDTQYFGPGTRLTVL.

This chain links TRBV24-1 with TRBJ2-2; the D gene could be TRBD1 or TRBD2 (5 bases each). The CDR3 loop spans 14 amino acids. The germline CDR1 and CDR2 sequences are KGHDR and SFDVKD. Trimming took 12 bases from V and 7 from J, leaving 20 bases between them. The CDR3 DNA follows: TGTGCCTTTCACGGGACCCCTGTCAGCGGGGAGCTGTTTTTT. Amino acid sequence: CAFHGTPVSGELFF.

This chain uses TRBV7-2 with TRBJ1-2, with a possible D match to TRBD1 (5 bases). In germline, CDR1 is SGHTA, CDR2 FQGNSA. V dropped 1 base and J dropped 5 bases, with 11 bases sitting between them. The CDR3 totals 14 residues. DNA for the CDR3: TGTGCCAGCAGCTTAGAGGGGATGGAGTATGGCTACACCTTC. Encoded protein: CASSLEGMEYGYTF. The variable domain in full, completed from reference TRBV7-2 and TRBJ1-2, reads GAGVSQSPSNKVTEKGKDVELRCDPISGHTALYWYRQSLGQGLEFLIYFQGNSAPDKSGLPSDRFSAERTGGSVSTLTIQRTQQEDSAVYLCASSLEGMEYGYTFGSGTRLTVV.

This clonotype was picked up one time. The DNA of the CDR3 is TGCGCCAGCAGCCAAGATCTCGACGACTGGTACCAAGAGACCCAGTACTTC. Translating it yields CASSQDLDDWYQETQYF. The chain carries TRBV4-1 and TRBJ2-5, with unresolved D. The CDR3 is 17 residues long. Deletions cut 0 bases from V and 0 bases from J, with 14 bases between. CDR1 MGHRA and CDR2 YSYEKL come from the germline V gene.

A few counts support this clonotype. The CDR3 DNA reads as TGCAGCGTTGACACAGGGGGCATGAATGAAAAACTGTTTTTT. It codes for CSVDTGGMNEKLFF. The chain joins TRBV29-1 to TRBJ1-4; 9 positions match TRBD1. J lost 5 bases, V lost 3 bases, and 4 bases had no gene match. CDR3 size: 14 residues. Germline CDR1 is SQVTM and CDR2 is ANQGSEA.

V usage is TRBV24-1 and J usage is TRBJ2-5; 7 bases fit TRBD1. CDR1 and CDR2 from the germline V gene are KGHDR and SFDVKD. V was pared by 4 bases and J by 3 bases, with 10 bases of the junction left unmatched. The CDR3 is 16 amino acids. CDR3 protein: CATSEKSKTGKETQYF. CDR3 nucleotide sequence: TGTGCCACCAGTGAAAAATCTAAGACAGGGAAAGAGACCCAGTACTTC.